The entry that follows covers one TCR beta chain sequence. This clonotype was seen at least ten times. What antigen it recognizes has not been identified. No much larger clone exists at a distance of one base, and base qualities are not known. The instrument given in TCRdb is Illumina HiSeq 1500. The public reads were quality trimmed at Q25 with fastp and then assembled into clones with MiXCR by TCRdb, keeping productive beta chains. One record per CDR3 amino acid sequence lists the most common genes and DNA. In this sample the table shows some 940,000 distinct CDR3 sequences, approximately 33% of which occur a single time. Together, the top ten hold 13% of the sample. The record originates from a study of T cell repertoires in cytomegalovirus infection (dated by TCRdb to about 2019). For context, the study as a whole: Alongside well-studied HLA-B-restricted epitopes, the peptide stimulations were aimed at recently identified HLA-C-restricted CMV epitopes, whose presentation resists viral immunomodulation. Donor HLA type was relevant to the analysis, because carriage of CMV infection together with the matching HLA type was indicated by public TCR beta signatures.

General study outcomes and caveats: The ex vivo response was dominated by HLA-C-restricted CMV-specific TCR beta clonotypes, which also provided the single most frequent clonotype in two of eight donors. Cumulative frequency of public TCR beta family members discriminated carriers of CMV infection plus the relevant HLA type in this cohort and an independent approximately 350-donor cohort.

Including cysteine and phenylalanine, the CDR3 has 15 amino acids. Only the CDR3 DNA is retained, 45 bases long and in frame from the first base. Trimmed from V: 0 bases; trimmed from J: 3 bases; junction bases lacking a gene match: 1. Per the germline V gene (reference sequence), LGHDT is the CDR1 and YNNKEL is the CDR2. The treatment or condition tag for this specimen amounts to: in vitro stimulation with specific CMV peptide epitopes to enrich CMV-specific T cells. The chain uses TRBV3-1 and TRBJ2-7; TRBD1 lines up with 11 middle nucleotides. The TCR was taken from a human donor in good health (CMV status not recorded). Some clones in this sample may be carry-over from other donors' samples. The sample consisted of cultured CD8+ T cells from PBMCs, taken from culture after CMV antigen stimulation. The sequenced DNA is TGTGCCAGCAGCCAAGAAGGGACAGGGGGCTACGAGCAGTACTTC. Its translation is CASSQEGTGGYEQYF.